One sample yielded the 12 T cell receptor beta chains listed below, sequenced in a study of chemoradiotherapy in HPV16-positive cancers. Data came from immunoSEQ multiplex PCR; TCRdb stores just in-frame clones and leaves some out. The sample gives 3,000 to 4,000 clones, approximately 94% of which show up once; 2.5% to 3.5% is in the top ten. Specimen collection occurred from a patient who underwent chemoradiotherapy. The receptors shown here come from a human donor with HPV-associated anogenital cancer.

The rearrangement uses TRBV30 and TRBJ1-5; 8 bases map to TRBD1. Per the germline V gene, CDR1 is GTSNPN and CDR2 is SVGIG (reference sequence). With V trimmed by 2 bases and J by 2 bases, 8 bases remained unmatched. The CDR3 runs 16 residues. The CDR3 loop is CAWSKTGATRNQPQHF. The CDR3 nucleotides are TGTGCCTGGAGTAAGACAGGGGCGACTCGCAATCAGCCCCAGCATTTT.

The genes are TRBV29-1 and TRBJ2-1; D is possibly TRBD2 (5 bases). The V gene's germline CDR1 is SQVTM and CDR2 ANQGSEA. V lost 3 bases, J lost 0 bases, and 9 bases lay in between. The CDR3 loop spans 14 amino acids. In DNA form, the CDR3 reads TGCAGCGTTGACGGGGTCAGCTCCTACAATGAGCAGTTCTTC. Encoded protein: CSVDGVSSYNEQFF.

The CDR3: CASTDDGQAYYGYTF. The DNA of the CDR3 is TGTGCCAGCACTGACGACGGACAGGCCTACTATGGCTACACCTTC. V and J are TRBV6-5 and TRBJ1-2, with TRBD1 matching over 7 bases. Trimming at V came to 7 bases and at J to 3 bases, leaving 11 bases not matched to a gene. The CDR3 consists of 15 residues. In germline, CDR1 is MNHEY, CDR2 SVGAGI.

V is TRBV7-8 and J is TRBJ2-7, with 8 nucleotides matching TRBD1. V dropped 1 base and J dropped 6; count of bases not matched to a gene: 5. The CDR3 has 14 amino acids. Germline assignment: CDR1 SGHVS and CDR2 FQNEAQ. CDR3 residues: CASSLGSGGSEQYF. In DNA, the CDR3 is TGTGCCAGCAGCTTAGGATCAGGGGGCAGCGAGCAGTACTTC.

The CDR3 sequence is CASSQDGQGGQPQHF. The CDR3 DNA reads TGTGCCAGCAGCCAAGATGGGCAGGGCGGGCAGCCCCAGCATTTT. This chain uses TRBV4-2 with TRBJ1-5; tentatively, D is TRBD1 (5 bases). The length of the CDR3 is 15 residues. V was pared by 0 bases and J by 7 bases, with 13 bases between. In germline, CDR1 is LGHNA, CDR2 YNFKEQ.

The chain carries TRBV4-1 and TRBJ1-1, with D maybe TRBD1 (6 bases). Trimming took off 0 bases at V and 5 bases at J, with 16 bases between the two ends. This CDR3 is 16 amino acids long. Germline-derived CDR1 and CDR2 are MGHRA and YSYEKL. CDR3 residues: CASSQDLARGRTEAFF. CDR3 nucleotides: TGCGCCAGCAGCCAAGATTTGGCCAGGGGAAGGACTGAAGCTTTCTTT.

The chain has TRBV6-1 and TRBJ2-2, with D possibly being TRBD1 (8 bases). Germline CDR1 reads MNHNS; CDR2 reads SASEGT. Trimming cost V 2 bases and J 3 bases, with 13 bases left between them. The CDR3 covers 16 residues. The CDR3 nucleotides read TGTGCCAGCAGTGAACGGACAGGGAGGGACACCGGGGAGCTGTTTTTT. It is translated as CASSERTGRDTGELFF.

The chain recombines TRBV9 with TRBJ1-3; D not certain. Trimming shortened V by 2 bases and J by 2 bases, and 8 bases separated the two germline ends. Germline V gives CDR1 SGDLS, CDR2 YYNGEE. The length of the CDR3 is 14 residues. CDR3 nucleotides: TGTGCCAGCAGCGTGGAAGAGGCTGGAAACACCATATATTTT. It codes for CASSVEEAGNTIYF.

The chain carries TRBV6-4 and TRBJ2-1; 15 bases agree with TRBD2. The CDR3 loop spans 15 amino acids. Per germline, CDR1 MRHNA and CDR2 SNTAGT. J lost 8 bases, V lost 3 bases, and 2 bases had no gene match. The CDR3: CASSEGLAGGHEQFF. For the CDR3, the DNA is TGTGCCAGCAGTGAGGGACTAGCGGGGGGCCATGAGCAGTTCTTC.

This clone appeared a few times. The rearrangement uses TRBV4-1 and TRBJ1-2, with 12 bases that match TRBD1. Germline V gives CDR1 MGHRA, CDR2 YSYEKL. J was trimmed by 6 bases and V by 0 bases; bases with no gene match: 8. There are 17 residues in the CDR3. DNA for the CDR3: TGCGCCAGCAGCCAAGATTGGGGGACAGGGGGCGCAGATGGCTACACCTTC. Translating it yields CASSQDWGTGGADGYTF.

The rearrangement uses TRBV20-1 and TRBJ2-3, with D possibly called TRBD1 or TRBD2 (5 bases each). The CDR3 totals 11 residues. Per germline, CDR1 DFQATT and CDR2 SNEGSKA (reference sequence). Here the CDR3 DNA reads TGCAGAGGGGCGGGCTTTGATACGCAGTATTTT. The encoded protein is CRGAGFDTQYF.

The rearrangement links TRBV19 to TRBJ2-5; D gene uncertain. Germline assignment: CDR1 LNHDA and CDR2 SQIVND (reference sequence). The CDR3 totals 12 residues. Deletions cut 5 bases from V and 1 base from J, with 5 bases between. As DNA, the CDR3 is TGTGCCAGTAGTTTATCCCAAGAGACCCAGTACTTC. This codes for CASSLSQETQYF.